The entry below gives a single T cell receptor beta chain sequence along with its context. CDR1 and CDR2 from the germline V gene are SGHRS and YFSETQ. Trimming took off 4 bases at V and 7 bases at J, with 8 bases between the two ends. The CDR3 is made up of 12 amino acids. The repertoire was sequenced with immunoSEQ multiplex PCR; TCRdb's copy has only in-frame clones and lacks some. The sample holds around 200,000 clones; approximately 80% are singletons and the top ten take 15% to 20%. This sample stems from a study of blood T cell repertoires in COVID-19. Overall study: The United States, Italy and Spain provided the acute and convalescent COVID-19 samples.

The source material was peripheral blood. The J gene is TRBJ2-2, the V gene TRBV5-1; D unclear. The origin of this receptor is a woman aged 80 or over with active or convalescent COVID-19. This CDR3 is CASSTNGGELFF. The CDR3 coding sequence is TGCGCCAGCAGCACAAATGGCGGGGAGCTGTTTTTT.